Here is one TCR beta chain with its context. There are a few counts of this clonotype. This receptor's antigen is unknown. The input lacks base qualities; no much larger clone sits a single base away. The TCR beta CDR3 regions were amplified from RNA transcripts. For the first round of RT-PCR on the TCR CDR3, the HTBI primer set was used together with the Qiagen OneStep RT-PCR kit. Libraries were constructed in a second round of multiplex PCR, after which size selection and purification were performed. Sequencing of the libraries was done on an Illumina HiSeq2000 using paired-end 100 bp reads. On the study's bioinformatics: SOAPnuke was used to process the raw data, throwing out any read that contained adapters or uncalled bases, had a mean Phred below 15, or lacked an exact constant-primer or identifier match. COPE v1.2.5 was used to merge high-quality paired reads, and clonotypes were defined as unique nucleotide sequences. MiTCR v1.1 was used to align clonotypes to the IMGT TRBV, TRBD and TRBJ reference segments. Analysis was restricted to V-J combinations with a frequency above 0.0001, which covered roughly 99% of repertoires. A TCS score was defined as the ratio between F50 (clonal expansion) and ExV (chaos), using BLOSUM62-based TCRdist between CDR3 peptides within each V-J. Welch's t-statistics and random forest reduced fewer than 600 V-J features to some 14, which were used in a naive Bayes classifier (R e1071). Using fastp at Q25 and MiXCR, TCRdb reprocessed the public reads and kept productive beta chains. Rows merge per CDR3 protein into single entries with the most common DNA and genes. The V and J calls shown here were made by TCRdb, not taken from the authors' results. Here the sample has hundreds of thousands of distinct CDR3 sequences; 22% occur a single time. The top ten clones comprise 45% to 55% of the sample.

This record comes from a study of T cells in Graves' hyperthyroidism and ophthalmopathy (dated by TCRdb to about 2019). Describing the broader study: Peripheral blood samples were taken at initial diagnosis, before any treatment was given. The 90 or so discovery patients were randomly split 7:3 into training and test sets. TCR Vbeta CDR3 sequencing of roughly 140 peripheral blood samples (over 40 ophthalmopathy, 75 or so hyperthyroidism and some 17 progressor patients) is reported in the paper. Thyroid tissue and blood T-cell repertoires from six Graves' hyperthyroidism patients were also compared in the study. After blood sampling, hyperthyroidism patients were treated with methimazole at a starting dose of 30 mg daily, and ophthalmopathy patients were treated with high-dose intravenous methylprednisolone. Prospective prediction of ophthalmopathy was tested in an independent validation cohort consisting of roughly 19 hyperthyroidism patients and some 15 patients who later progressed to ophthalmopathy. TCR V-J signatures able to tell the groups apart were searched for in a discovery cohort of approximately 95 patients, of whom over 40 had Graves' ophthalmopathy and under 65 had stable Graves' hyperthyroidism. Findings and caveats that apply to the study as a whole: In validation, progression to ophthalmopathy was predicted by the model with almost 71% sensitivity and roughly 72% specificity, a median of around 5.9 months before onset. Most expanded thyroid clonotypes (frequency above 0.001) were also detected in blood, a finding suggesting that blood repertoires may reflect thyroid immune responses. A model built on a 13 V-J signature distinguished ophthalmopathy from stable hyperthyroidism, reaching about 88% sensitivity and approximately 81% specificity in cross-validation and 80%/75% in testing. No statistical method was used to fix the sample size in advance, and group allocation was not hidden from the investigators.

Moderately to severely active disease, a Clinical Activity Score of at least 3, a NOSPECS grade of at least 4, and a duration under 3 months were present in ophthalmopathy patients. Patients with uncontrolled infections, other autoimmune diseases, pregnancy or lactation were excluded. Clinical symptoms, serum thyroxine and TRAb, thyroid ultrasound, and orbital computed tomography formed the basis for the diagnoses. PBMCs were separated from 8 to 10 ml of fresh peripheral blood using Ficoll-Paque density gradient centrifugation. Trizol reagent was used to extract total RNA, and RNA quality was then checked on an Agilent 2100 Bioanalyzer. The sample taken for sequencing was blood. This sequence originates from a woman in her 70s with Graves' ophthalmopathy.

This receptor has the CDR3 CASRPTETGQPQHF. The DNA sequence is TGTGCCAGCAGGCCCACAGAGACGGGTCAGCCCCAGCATTTT. The chain is made from TRBV6-1 and TRBJ1-5; there is no confident call for the D gene. The CDR3 measures 14 amino acids from cysteine to phenylalanine. Solely the CDR3 DNA is kept, with 42 bases framed from the first base. V loses 6 bases of germline sequence and J loses 6 bases, and the interval between the two ends is 15 bases. The germline V gene supplies CDR1 MNHNS and CDR2 SASEGT.